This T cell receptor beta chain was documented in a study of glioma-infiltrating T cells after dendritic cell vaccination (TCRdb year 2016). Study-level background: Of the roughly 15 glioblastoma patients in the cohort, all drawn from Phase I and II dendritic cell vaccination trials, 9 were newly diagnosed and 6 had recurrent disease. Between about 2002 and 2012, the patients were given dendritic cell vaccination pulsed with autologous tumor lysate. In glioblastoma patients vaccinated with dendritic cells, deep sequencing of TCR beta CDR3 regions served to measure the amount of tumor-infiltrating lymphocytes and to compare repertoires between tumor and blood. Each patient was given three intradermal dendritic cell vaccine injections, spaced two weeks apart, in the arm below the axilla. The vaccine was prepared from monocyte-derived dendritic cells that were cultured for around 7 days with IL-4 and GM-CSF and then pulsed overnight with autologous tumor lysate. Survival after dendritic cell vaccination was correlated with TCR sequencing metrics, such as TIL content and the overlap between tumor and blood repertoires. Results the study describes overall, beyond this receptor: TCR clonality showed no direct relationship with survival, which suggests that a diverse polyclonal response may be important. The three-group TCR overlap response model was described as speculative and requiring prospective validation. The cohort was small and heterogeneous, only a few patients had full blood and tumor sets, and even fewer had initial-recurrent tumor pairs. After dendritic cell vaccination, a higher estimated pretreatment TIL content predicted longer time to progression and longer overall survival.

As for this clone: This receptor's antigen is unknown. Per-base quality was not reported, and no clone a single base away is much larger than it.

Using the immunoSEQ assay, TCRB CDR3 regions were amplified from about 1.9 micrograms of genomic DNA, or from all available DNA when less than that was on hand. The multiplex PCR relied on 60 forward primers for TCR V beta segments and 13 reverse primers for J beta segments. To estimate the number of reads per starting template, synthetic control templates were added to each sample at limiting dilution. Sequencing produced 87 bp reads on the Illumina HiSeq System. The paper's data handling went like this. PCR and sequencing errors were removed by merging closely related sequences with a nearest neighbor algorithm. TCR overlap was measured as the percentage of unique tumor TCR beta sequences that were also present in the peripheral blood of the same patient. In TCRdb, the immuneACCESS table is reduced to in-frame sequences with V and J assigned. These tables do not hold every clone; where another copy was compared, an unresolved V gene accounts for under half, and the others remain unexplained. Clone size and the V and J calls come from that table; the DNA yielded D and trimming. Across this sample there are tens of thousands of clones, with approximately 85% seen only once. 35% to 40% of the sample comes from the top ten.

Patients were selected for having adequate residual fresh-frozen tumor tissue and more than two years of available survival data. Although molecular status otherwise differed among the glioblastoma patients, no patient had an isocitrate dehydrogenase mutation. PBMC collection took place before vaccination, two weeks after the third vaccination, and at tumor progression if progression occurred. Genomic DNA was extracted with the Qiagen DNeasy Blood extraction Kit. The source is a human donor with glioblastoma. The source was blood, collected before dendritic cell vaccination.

CDR3 region: CASSRLSVGTGELFF. The sequence in DNA is TGCGCCAGCAGCAGACTGTCCGTGGGCACCGGGGAGCTGTTTTTT. The sequence links TRBV5-1 to TRBJ2-2; the D gene cannot be resolved reliably. Between the V and J ends, shortened by 4 bases and 4 bases respectively, the junction contains 14 bases. The CDR3 goes from the cysteine to the phenylalanine over 15 residues. Only the CDR3 portion is preserved as DNA: 45 bases, with reading frame beginning at the first base. The germline V gene sets CDR1 to SGHRS and CDR2 to YFSETQ.